This T cell receptor (beta chain) originates from a study of T-cell memory formation after mild COVID-19. Findings and limits, study-wide: Day 15 to 85 contracting clones showed balanced CD4/CD8; later expanders leaned CD4+. The authors did not confirm SARS-CoV-2 specificity of second-wave clones peaking day 37.

TCRdb re-derived calls from the 5' RACE reads in MiXCR, one entry per CDR3 protein. This sample has a few hundred thousand distinct CDR3 sequences, with 9.4% found just once. This clonotype was observed a handful of times. Its matching antigen is unknown. The sequencing input was PBMCs or a T cell subset sorted from them (not recorded which). The sequence was collected from a man between 18 and 35 years old who had mild COVID-19 (a few samples of this study predate the infection). Cell type and time point are not known.

The CDR3: CASSYHRDRGQETQYF. CDR3 nucleotide sequence: TGTGCCAGCAGTTACCACCGGGACAGGGGGCAGGAGACCCAGTACTTC. The rearrangement links TRBV6-5 to TRBJ2-5; TRBD1 agrees at 12 bases. In germline, CDR1 is MNHEY, CDR2 SVGAGI. This CDR3 is 16 amino acids long. Trimming cost V 2 bases and J 5 bases; bases outside gene matches: 6.